The 10 T cell receptor beta chains listed next were all sequenced from one sample in a study of shared clonotypes between healthy human individuals. Repertoires were generated with immunoSEQ multiplex PCR, while TCRdb's copy carries only in-frame clones and drops some. This table holds 2 million to 3 million clones, approximately 93% found once. Sequencing was done on a sample of naive CD4+ T cells from PBMCs. Subset indicated: CD45RA+ positively selected. These receptors originate from a man between 18 and 29 years old in good health. Some clones in this sample may be carry-over from other donors' samples.

This clone was observed once. The chain recombines TRBV5-1 with TRBJ2-1; 10 bases align to TRBD2. The J segment lost 6 bases and the V segment lost 0 bases, leaving 12 bases of the junction unmatched. The CDR3 spans 18 residues. Germline-derived CDR1 and CDR2 are SGHRS and YFSETQ. The CDR3 protein is CASSLGFSSGRASNEQFF. CDR3 nucleotides: TGCGCCAGCAGCTTGGGGTTTTCAAGCGGGAGGGCCAGCAATGAGCAGTTCTTC.

The chain uses TRBV28 and TRBJ2-6; 10 positions agree with TRBD1. The CDR3 covers 16 residues. CDR1 and CDR2 (germline): MDHEN, SYDVKM. The V and J ends lost 6 bases and 2 bases, in that order; junction bases with no gene match: 4. This CDR3 reads CASSYGQGAGANVLTF. CDR3 coding DNA: TGTGCCAGCAGCTACGGACAGGGGGCTGGGGCCAACGTCCTGACTTTC.

The genes are TRBV7-6 and TRBJ2-3, with 7 bases matching TRBD2. Germline V gives CDR1 SGHVS, CDR2 FNYEAQ. The CDR3 consists of 14 residues. The ends lost 3 bases at V and 1 base at J; junction bases unmatched: 1. CDR3 residues: CASSFTSGTDTQYF. CDR3 coding DNA: TGTGCCAGCAGCTTTACTAGCGGCACAGATACGCAGTATTTT.

This chain's CDR3 is CAWNSGISYEQYF. The CDR3 region has the DNA TGTGCCTGGAATAGCGGGATCTCCTACGAGCAGTACTTC. This chain connects TRBV30 to TRBJ2-7, with 8 bases fitting TRBD2. The CDR3 consists of 13 residues. From germline, CDR1 is GTSNPN and CDR2 SVGIG (reference sequence). V gave up 4 bases and J gave up 0 bases; unmatched junction bases: 2. The full variable domain, completed using reference TRBV30 and TRBJ2-7, is SQTIHQWPATLVQPVGSPLSLECTVEGTSNPNLYWYRQAAGRGLQLLFYSVGIGQISSEVPQNLSASRPQDRQFILSSKKLLLSDSGFYLCAWNSGISYEQYFGPGTRLTVT.

The chain uses TRBV5-1 and TRBJ2-7, with TRBD1 matching over 7 bases. The CDR3 has 16 amino acids. The germline V gene has CDR1 SGHRS and CDR2 YFSETQ. Trimming removed 0 bases from V and 1 base from J; junction bases left unmatched: 7. The CDR3, as DNA: TGCGCCAGCAGCTTGGGAACGGGACAGAAGTCCTACGAGCAGTACTTC. Protein: CASSLGTGQKSYEQYF.

V gene TRBV6-4 combines with J gene TRBJ2-5; either TRBD1 or TRBD2 may supply D (6 bases each). CDR1 and CDR2 from the germline V gene are MRHNA and SNTAGT. V lost 4 bases to trimming and J lost 5 bases, with 11 bases between them. The CDR3 totals 13 residues. Here the CDR3 reads CASSGEGGETQYF. The CDR3 nucleotides read TGTGCCAGCAGTGGTGAGGGGGGTGAGACCCAGTACTTC.

Details on this clone: Within the sample, other DNA sequences also encode this same CDR3. The chain uses TRBV6-5 and TRBJ2-7; the match to TRBD1 covers 7 bases. There are 14 residues in the CDR3. CDR1 MNHEY and CDR2 SVGAGI come from the germline V gene. J lost 3 bases, V lost 6 bases, and 8 bases had no gene match. This CDR3 is CASSPRQGSYEQYF. The DNA of the CDR3 is TGTGCCAGCAGCCCCCGACAGGGCAGCTACGAGCAGTACTTC.

The chain is built from TRBV19 and TRBJ2-1, with D perhaps matching TRBD2 (6 bases). The V end lost 4 bases, the J end lost 6 bases, and 13 bases lay between the germline ends. The germline CDR1 and CDR2 sequences are LNHDA and SQIVND (reference sequence). This CDR3 comprises 14 residues. As DNA, the CDR3 is TGTGCCAGTAGTAAGGAGGCGGGACTCAATGAGCAGTTCTTC. It encodes CASSKEAGLNEQFF.

A word on this clone: A junction boundary mismatches the germline segment, possibly from a read error. This chain links TRBV6-1 with TRBJ2-1; no clear D gene. This CDR3 has 12 residues. Germline CDR1 and CDR2: MNHNS and SASEGT. The CDR3, as DNA: TGTGCCAGCAGTGAAGACCGGGCTACGCACCTCTTC. Its translation is CASSEDRATHLF.

The CDR3 loop is CASSPLGGSKGNEQFF. CDR3 nucleotide sequence: TGTGCCAGCAGCCCCTTAGGGGGTTCTAAGGGTAATGAGCAGTTCTTC. The rearrangement joins TRBV7-3 to TRBJ2-1; a possible D gene is TRBD1 (6 bases). This CDR3 is built from 16 residues. Between the trimmed V and J ends, which lost 5 bases and 7 bases, there was a span of 21 bases. The germline V gene encodes CDR1 SGHTA and CDR2 FQGTGA.